In this sample, the clone carrying this T cell receptor beta chain turned up once. The data derive from a study of blood T cell repertoires in COVID-19. For the study at large: From the United States, Italy and Spain came samples of acute and convalescent COVID-19. From T cells, B-cell-depleted T cells, or PBMCs came the material, which was cDNA or gDNA.

The CDR3 is made up of 17 amino acids. With 1 base clipped from V and 0 bases from J, the junction kept 0 bases outside the gene matches. Looked up from germline, CDR1 is SGHTA and CDR2 is FQGNSA. In the original workflow: Amplification of reference gene primers provided the estimated nucleated cell counts. Generated by immunoSEQ multiplex PCR, the TCRdb table keeps only in-frame clones and is missing some. Clone size and the V and J calls come from that table; the DNA yielded D and trimming. The sample carries around 200,000 clones, about 85% recorded once. The sequenced sample was peripheral blood. J is TRBJ2-6 and V is TRBV7-2, with 10 bases fitting TRBD2. The source of this sequence is a woman older than 75 with acute or convalescent COVID-19. The CDR3 loop is CASSLVAGGSGANVLTF. CDR3 in DNA: TGTGCCAGCAGCTTAGTAGCGGGAGGCTCTGGGGCCAACGTCCTGACTTTC.